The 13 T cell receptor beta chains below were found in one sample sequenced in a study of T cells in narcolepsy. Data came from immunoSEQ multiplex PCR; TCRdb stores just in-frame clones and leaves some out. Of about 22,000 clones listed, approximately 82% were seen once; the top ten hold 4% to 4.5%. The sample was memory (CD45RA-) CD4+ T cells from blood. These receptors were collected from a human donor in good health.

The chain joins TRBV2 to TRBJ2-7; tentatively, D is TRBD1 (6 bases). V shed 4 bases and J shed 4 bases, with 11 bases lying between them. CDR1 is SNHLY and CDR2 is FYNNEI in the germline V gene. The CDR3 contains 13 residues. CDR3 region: CASSGTASYEQYF. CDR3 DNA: TGTGCCAGCAGTGGGACAGCCTCTTACGAGCAGTACTTC.

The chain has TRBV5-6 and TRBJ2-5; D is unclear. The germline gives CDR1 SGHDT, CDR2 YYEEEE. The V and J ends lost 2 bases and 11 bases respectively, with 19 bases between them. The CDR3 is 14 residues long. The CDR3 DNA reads TGTGCCAGCAGCTTATATGGCAGTAGTGCTCGGCAGTACTTC. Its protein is CASSLYGSSARQYF.

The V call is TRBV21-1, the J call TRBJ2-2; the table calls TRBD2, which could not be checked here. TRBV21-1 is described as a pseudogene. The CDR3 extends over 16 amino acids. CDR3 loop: CASSKGERGGLGELFF. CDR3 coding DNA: TGTGCCAGCAGCAAAGGTGAGCGGGGGGGCCTCGGGGAGCTGTTTTTT.

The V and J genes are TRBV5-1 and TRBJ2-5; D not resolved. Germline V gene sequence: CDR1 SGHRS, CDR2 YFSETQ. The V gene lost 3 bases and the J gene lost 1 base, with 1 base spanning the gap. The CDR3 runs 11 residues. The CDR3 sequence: CASSSQETQYF. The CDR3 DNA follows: TGCGCCAGCAGCTCCCAAGAGACCCAGTACTTC.

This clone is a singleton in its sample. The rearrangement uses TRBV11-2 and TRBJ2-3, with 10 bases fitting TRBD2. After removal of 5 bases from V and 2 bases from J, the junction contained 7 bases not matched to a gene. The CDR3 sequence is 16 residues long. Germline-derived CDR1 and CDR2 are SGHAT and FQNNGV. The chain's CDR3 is CASSPRLAGLTDTQYF. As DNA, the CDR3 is TGTGCCAGCAGCCCACGACTAGCGGGCCTCACAGATACGCAGTATTTT.

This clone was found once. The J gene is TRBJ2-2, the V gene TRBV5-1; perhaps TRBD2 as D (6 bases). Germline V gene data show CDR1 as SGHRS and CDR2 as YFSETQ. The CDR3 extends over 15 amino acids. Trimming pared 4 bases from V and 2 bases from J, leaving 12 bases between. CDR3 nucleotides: TGCGCCAGCAGCCCTTGGGGGGTCAACACCGGGGAGCTGTTTTTT. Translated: CASSPWGVNTGELFF. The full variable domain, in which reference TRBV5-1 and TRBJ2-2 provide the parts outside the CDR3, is KAGVTQTPRYLIKTRGQQVTLSCSPISGHRSVSWYQQTPGQGLQFLFEYFSETQRNKGNFPGRFSGRQFSNSRSEMNVSTLELGDSALYLCASSPWGVNTGELFFGEGSRLTVL.

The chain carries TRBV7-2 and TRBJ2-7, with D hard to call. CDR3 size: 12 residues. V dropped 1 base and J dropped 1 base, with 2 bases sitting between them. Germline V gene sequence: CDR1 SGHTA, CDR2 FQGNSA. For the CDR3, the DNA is TGTGCCAGCAGCTTAGAGTCCTACGAGCAGTACTTC. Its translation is CASSLESYEQYF.

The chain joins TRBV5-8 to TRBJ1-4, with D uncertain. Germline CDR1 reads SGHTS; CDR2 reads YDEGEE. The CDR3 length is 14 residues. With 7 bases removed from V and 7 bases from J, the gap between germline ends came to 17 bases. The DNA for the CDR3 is TGTGCCAGCTTTAAAACGGCCCGAAGTGAAAAACTGTTTTTT. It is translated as CASFKTARSEKLFF. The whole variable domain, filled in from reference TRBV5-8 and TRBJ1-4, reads EAGVTQSPTHLIKTRGQQATLRCSPISGHTSVYWYQQALGLGLQFLLWYDEGEERNRGNFPPRFSGRQFPNYSSELNVNALELEDSALYLCASFKTARSEKLFFGSGTQLSVL.

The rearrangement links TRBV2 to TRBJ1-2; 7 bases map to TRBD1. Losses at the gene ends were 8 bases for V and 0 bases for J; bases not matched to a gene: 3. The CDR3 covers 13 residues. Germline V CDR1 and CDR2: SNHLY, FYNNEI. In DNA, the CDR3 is TGTGCCAGCGTCGGGACAGCTAACTATGGCTACACCTTC. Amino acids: CASVGTANYGYTF. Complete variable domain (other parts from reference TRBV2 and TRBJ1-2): EPEVTQTPSHQVTQMGQEVILRCVPISNHLYFYWYRQILGQKVEFLVSFYNNEISEKSEIFDDQFSVERPDGSNFTLKIRSTKLEDSAMYFCASVGTANYGYTFGSGTRLTVV.

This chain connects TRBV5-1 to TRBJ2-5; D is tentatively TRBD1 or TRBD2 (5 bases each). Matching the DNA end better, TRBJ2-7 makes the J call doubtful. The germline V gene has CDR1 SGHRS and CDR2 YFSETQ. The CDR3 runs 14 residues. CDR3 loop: CASSAPGRRYEQYF. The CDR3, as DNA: TGCGCCAGCAGCGCACCGGGACGGAGGTACGAGCAGTACTTC.

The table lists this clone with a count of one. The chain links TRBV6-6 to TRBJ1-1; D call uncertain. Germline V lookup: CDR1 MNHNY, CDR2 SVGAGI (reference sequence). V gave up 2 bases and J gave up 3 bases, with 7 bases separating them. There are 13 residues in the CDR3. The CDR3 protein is CASSYIGHTEAFF. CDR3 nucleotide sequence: TGTGCCAGCAGTTACATTGGTCACACTGAAGCTTTCTTT.

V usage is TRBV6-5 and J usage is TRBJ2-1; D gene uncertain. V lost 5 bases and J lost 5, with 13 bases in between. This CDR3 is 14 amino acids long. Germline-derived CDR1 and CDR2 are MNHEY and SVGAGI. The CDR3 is CASSTASRNNEQFF. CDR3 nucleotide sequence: TGTGCCAGCAGTACGGCCAGCCGGAACAATGAGCAGTTCTTC.

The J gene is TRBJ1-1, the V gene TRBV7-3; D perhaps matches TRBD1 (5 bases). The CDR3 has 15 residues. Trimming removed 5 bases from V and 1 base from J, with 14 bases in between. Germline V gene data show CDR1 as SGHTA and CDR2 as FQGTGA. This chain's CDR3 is CASSQLQVPNTEAFF. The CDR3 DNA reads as TGTGCCAGCAGCCAACTACAGGTCCCGAACACTGAAGCTTTCTTT.